The TCR beta chain under discussion was sequenced for a study of CD8 T cell repertoires and HIV-1 epitope variants. Study overall: Twenty-five autologous and known Gag and Nef epitope variant peptides each stimulated T cells separately.

Produced via immunoSEQ multiplex PCR; TCRdb's table is partial and in-frame only. Found here are roughly 4,000 clones, 60% to 75% of them singletons; the top ten hold around 45%. Findings of the study overall: Eight or nine TCR beta clonotypes were antigen-specific, roughly six apparently recognizing autologous or escape variants.

As to this clone: Antigen specificity is unknown.

Trimming shortened V by 1 base and J by 1 base, and 14 bases separated the two germline ends. This CDR3 is built from 16 residues. Germline values: CDR1 SGHDT, CDR2 YYEEEE. The sequenced sample was cultured CD8+ T cells derived from PBMCs. The chain uses TRBV5-6 and TRBJ1-2; D unresolved. This TCR derives from a male donor with HIV. The CDR3 coding sequence is TGTGCCAGCAGCTTGTACCCCCAGGATATTAACTATGGCTACACCTTC. Translated, it gives CASSLYPQDINYGYTF.